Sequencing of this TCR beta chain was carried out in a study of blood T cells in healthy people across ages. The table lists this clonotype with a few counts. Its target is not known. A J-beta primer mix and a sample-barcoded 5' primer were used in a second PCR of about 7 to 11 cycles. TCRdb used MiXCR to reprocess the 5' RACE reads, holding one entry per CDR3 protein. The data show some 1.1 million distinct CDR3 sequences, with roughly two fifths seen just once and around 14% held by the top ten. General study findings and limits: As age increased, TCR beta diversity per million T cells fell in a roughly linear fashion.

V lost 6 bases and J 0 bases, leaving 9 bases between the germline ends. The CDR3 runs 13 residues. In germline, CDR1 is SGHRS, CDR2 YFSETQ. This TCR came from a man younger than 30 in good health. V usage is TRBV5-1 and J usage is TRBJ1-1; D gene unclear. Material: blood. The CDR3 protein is CASNAALNTEAFF. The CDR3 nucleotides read TGCGCCAGCAACGCAGCCTTGAACACTGAAGCTTTCTTT.